The sequence of this T cell receptor beta chain was determined in a study of shared clonotypes between healthy human individuals. Study-level points and caveats: Naive CD4 clonotypes overlapped across a few donors at roughly 5%.

TCRdb's table, derived via immunoSEQ multiplex PCR, lists solely in-frame clones and lacks some. Of some 2,500,000 clones in the sample, 93% were seen once. Comment on this clone: Its antigen is not known. This sample includes further DNA sequences coding for the same CDR3.

The CDR3 has 14 amino acids. After removal of 5 bases from V and 7 bases from J, the junction contained 4 bases not matched to a gene. The V gene's germline CDR1 is MDHEN and CDR2 SYDVKM. The chain combines TRBV28 with TRBJ1-4; 10 nucleotides line up with TRBD1. The sample consisted of naive CD4+ T cells from PBMCs. As to subset: CD45RA+ positively selected. This TCR was sampled from a man younger than 35 in good health. Some clones in this sample may be carry-over from other donors' samples. The CDR3 nucleotides are TGTGCCAGCAGTCCCGGACAGGGGGTTGAAAAACTGTTTTTT. Residues: CASSPGQGVEKLFF.